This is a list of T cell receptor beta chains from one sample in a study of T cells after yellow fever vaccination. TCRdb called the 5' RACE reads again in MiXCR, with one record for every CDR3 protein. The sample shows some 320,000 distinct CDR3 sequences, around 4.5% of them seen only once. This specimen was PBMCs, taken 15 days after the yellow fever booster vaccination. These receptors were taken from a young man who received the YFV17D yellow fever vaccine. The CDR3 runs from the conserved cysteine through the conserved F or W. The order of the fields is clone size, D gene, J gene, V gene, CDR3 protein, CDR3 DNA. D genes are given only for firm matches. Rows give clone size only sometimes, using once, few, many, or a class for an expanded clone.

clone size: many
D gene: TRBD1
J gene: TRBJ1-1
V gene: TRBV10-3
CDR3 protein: CAISVTGVDTEAFF
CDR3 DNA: TGTGCCATCAGTGTTACAGGGGTAGACACTGAAGCTTTCTTT

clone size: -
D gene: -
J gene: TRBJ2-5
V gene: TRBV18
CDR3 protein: CASSPPGGGSETQYF
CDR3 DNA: TGTGCCAGCTCACCACCAGGAGGGGGCTCGGAGACCCAGTACTTC

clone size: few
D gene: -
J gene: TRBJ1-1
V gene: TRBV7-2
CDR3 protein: CASKLDGNTEAFF
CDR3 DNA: TGTGCCAGCAAATTGGACGGGAACACTGAAGCTTTCTTT

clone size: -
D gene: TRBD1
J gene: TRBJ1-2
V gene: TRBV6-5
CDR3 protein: CASSYSDRDYGYTF
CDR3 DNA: TGTGCCAGCAGTTACTCAGACAGGGACTATGGCTACACCTTC

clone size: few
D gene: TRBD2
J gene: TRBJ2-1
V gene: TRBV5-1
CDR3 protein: CASRGDGGGKYNEQFF
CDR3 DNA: TGCGCCAGCAGGGGGGACGGCGGGGGAAAATACAATGAGCAGTTCTTC

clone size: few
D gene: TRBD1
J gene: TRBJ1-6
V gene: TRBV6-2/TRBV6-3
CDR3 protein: CASRYDRGRINSPLHF
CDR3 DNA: TGTGCCAGCAGGTACGACAGGGGAAGGATCAATTCACCCCTCCACTTT

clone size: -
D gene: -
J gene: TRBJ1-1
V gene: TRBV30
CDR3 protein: CAWSAPLQGREAFF
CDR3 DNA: TGTGCCTGGAGTGCCCCCCTACAGGGACGTGAAGCTTTCTTT

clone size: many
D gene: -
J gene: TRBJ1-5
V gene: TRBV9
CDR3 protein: CASSVGGDNQPQHF
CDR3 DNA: TGTGCCAGCAGCGTTGGGGGGGACAATCAGCCCCAGCATTTT

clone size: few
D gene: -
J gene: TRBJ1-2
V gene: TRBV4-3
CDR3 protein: CASSQDPTGLDGYTF
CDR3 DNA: TGCGCCAGCAGCCAAGACCCCACAGGGCTCGATGGCTACACCTTC

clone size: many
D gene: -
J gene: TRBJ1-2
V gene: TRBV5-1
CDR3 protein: CASSLARDGGYTF
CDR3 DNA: TGCGCCAGCAGCTTGGCTAGGGACGGCGGCTACACCTTC

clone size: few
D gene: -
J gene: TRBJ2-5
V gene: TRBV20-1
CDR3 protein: CSAPLGGKETQYF
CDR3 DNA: TGCAGTGCTCCCCTGGGAGGCAAAGAGACCCAGTACTTC

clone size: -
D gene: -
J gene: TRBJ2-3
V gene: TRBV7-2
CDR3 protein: CASSGVADTQYF
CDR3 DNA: TGTGCCAGCAGCGGGGTAGCGGATACGCAGTATTTT

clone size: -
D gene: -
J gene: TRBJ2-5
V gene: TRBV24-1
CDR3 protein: CATGGGPETQYF
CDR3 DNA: TGTGCCACCGGAGGAGGGCCAGAGACCCAGTACTTC

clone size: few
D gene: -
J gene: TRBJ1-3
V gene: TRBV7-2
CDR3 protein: CASSLAPRAGNTIYF
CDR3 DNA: TGTGCCAGCAGCTTAGCTCCCAGGGCTGGAAACACCATATATTTT

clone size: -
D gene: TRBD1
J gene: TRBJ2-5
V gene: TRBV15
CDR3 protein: CATSRDLGQGYQETQYF
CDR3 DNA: TGTGCCACCAGCAGAGATCTCGGACAGGGTTACCAAGAGACCCAGTACTTC

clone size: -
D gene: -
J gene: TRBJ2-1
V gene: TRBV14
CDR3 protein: CASNGGDSYNEQFF
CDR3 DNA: TGTGCCAGCAACGGTGGGGACTCCTACAATGAGCAGTTCTTC

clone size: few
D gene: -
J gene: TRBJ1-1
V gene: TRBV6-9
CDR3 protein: CASSYSDGLSWTEAFF
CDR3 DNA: TGTGCCAGCAGTTATTCGGACGGGCTTTCGTGGACTGAAGCTTTCTTT

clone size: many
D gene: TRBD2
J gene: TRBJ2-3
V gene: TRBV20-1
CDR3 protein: CSARGRSLAGGPTDTQYF
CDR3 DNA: TGCAGTGCTAGAGGAAGGAGCCTAGCGGGGGGGCCCACAGATACGCAGTATTTT

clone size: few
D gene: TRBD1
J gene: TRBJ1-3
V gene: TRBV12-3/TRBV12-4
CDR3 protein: CASSLGWGQPSGNTIYF
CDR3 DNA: TGTGCCAGCAGTTTGGGGTGGGGACAGCCGTCTGGAAACACCATATATTTT

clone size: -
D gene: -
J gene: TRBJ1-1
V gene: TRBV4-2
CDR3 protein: CASSQDQGLNTEAFF
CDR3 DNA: TGTGCCAGCAGCCAAGATCAAGGGCTGAACACTGAAGCTTTCTTT

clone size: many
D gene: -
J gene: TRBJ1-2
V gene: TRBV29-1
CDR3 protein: CSVDRATTYGYTF
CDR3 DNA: TGCAGCGTGGACAGAGCTACTACCTATGGCTACACCTTC

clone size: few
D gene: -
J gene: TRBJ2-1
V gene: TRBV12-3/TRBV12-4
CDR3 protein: CASTRGTDEQFF
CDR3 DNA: TGTGCCAGCACGCGAGGGACGGATGAGCAGTTCTTC

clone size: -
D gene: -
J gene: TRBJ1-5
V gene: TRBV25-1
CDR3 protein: CASSDEDQPQHF
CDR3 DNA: TGTGCCAGCAGTGATGAGGATCAGCCCCAGCATTTT

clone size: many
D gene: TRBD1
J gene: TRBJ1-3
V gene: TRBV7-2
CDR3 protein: CASSRVTGNGNTIYF
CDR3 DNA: TGTGCCAGCAGCCGCGTGACAGGGAATGGAAACACCATATATTTT

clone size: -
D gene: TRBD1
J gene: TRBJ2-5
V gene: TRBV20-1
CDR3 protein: CSGTGDFQETQYF
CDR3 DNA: TGCAGTGGGACAGGCGACTTCCAAGAGACCCAGTACTTC

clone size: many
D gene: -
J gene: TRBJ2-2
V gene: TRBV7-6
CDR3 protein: CASSLVAGGAGELFF
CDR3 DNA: TGTGCCAGCAGCTTAGTAGCAGGGGGGGCCGGGGAGCTGTTTTTT

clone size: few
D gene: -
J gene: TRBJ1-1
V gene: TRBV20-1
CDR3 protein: CSASLPGVGNTEAFF
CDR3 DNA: TGCAGTGCTAGCCTCCCAGGGGTGGGGAACACTGAAGCTTTCTTT

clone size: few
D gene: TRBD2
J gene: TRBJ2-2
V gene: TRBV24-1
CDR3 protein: CATSAVTSGGPNTGELFF
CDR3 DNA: TGTGCCACCAGTGCCGTGACTAGCGGGGGGCCGAACACCGGGGAGCTGTTTTTT

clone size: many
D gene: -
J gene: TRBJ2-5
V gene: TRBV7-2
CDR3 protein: CASSRPSKETQYF
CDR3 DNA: TGTGCCAGCAGCCGCCCTAGCAAAGAGACCCAGTACTTC

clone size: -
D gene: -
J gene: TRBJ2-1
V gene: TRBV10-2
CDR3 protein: CASSEIQTHEQFF
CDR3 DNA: TGCGCCAGCAGTGAGATACAGACCCATGAGCAGTTCTTC

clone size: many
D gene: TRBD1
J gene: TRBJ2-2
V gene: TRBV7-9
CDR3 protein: CATRQGPNTGELFF
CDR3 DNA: TGTGCCACCAGACAGGGTCCGAACACCGGGGAGCTGTTTTTT

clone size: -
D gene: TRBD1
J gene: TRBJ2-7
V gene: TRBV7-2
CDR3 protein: CASRRDRAGSYEQYF
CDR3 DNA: TGTGCCAGCAGACGAGACAGGGCAGGCTCCTACGAGCAGTACTTC

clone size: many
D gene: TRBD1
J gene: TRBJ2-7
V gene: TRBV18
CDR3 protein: CASSPSGTGNEQYF
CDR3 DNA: TGTGCCAGCTCACCATCCGGGACAGGGAACGAGCAGTACTTC

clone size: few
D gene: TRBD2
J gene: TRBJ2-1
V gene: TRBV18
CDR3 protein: CASSPPSGVNEQFF
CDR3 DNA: TGTGCCAGCTCACCACCGAGCGGGGTCAATGAGCAGTTCTTC

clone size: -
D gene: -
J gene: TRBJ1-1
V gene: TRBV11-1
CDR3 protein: CASRPTGRVMNTEAFF
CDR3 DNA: TGTGCCAGCAGACCGACGGGGAGGGTCATGAACACTGAAGCTTTCTTT

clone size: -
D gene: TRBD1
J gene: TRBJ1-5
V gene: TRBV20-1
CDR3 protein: CSATETGDSNQPQHF
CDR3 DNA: TGCAGTGCAACCGAGACAGGGGATAGCAATCAGCCCCAGCATTTT

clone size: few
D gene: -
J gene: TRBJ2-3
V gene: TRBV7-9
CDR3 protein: CASSLAGQPRGQYF
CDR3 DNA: TGTGCCAGCAGCTTAGCGGGGCAGCCCAGGGGGCAGTATTTT

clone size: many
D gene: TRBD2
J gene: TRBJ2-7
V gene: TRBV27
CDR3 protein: CASSPRLAGVLEQYF
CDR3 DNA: TGTGCCAGCAGTCCGAGACTAGCGGGGGTGCTCGAGCAGTACTTC

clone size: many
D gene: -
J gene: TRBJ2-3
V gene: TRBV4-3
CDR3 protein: CASSTPHGRDTQYF
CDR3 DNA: TGCGCCAGCAGCACCCCTCATGGGAGAGATACGCAGTATTTT

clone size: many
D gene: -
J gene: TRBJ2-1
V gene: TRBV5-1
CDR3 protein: CASSWDNPMAGEQFF
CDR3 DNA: TGCGCCAGCAGCTGGGACAACCCTATGGCGGGTGAGCAGTTCTTC

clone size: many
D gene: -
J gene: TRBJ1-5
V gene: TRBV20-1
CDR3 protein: CSAPERGRRQPQHF
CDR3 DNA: TGCAGTGCGCCCGAAAGGGGACGACGGCAGCCCCAGCATTTT

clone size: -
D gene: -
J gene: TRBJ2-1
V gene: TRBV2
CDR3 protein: CASSTPGNEQFF
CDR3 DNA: TGTGCCAGCAGTACTCCGGGGAATGAGCAGTTCTTC

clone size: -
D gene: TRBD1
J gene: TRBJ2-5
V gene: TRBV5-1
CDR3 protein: CASSPLIGQGETQYF
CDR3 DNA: TGCGCCAGCAGCCCGTTAATAGGACAGGGAGAGACCCAGTACTTC

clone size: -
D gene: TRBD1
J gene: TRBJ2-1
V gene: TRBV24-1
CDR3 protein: CATSDLDVGQGYNEQFF
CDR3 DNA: TGTGCCACCAGTGATTTGGATGTAGGACAGGGCTACAATGAGCAGTTCTTC